This T cell receptor (beta chain) is drawn from a study of T cells in narcolepsy. This clone was seen a few times. The data were produced by immunoSEQ multiplex PCR, yet TCRdb's version contains in-frame clones alone and is incomplete. The table records roughly 32,000 clones, about four fifths of them present only once. The V end lost 6 bases, the J end lost 8 bases, and 17 bases lay between the germline ends. In germline, CDR1 is MNHNY, CDR2 SVGAGI (reference sequence). This CDR3 is 15 amino acids long. This receptor was obtained from a human donor with narcolepsy. Sequencing was performed on CD45RA- memory CD4+ T cells from PBMCs. The chain employs TRBV6-6 and TRBJ1-6, with D possibly matching TRBD1 (5 bases). The CDR3 is CASRVWDSLYSPLHF. The CDR3 coding sequence is TGTGCCAGCAGGGTTTGGGACTCCCTTTATTCACCCCTCCACTTT.